This T cell receptor beta chain was recovered during a study of T cells in women clearing cervical HPV infection. About the research overall: Cases were women with histologically confirmed HPV16-related CIN3 or worse, including a couple of invasive cancers. General study findings and limits: Cases carried less TRBV6-7 than controls: roughly 0.12% versus 0.17%. Associations may precede or follow infection; HPV-specific or memory T cells were not isolated.

The CDR3 sequence is 15 residues long. The V gene end was trimmed by 6 bases and the J gene end by 2 bases; junction bases not matched to a gene: 7. Germline-derived CDR1 and CDR2 are KGHSH and LQKENI. immunoSEQ multiplex PCR used an average of about 1.3 ug genomic DNA. Assay used: immunoSEQ multiplex PCR; TCRdb lists only in-frame clones, some missing. This table lists 30,000 to 45,000 clones. Concerning this clone itself: Its antigen remains unknown. The CDR3 end is not reached by the read, which stops 3 residues before it; the germline J gene fills it in.

The source of this sequence is a woman aged 18-70 years with a cervical HPV16 infection that either progressed to CIN3+ or cleared (not recorded which). The sequenced sample consisted of blood buffy coat. The chain employs TRBV18 and TRBJ2-5; TRBD1 matches 9 bases. The sequenced CDR3 bases are TGTGCCAGCTCGTGGGGACAGGGAAAACAAGAGACC. It encodes CASSWGQGKQET. The full CDR3 protein is CASSWGQGKQETQYF. The variable domain in full, with the rest retrieved from reference TRBV18 and TRBJ2-5, is NAGVMQNPRHLVRRRGQEARLRCSPMKGHSHVYWYRQLPEEGLKFMVYLQKENIIDESGMPKERFSAEFPKEGPSILRIQQVVRGDSAAYFCASSWGQGKQETQYFGPGTRLLVL.